The entry that follows covers one T cell receptor beta chain sequence. Its antigen is unidentified. The data stem from a study of Ad26.COV2.S vaccination and SARS-CoV-2 variants. Data came from immunoSEQ multiplex PCR; TCRdb stores just in-frame clones and leaves some out. The sample lists about 440,000 clones, around 90% seen once, with 9.5% to 15% in the top ten. Findings and caveats of the study: The study found higher spike-specific TCR breadth in vaccine than placebo recipients.

Specified treatment: some 20 received Ad26.COV2.S at low or high dose, single or two shots; roughly 5 received placebo; per-sample allocation not given. Samples were taken on day 63 after the first vaccine or placebo injection. In germline, CDR1 is WNHNN, CDR2 SYGVQD (reference sequence). After removal of 6 bases from V and 6 bases from J, the junction contained 9 bases not matched to a gene. This CDR3 has 16 amino acids. This clonotype was sampled from a person aged 18 to 65 who received the Ad26.COV2.S COVID-19 vaccine or a placebo. The sequences come from peripheral blood, collected in a trial of Ad26.COV2.S vaccine versus placebo. The chain uses TRBV10-1 and TRBJ2-3, with 13 bases identical to TRBD2. CDR3 bases: TGCGCCAGCAGCCAGACTAGCGGGAGGCGGGGGGATACGCAGTATTTT. Residues: CASSQTSGRRGDTQYF.